Listed below are T cell receptor beta chains from one sample, sequenced in a study of PD-1 blockade in classical Hodgkin lymphoma. The table came from immunoSEQ multiplex PCR; TCRdb's copy has only in-frame clones and leaves some out. The data hold roughly 96,000 clones, with roughly 87% observed a single time. Sequencing was performed on peripheral blood mononuclear cells (PBMCs), taken before the second cycle of nivolumab. The receptors shown here come from a human donor with classical Hodgkin lymphoma. Both conserved end residues are part of each CDR3. Each record gives: D gene, V gene, clone size, J gene, CDR3 protein, CDR3 DNA. A D gene is named only where the DNA matches it firmly. Where a row states a size, it is once, few, many or the class of an expanded clone; other rows omit it.

NA	TRBV28	once	TRBJ2-7	CASSSQGWSYEQYF	TGTGCCAGCAGTTCTCAAGGGTGGTCCTACGAGCAGTACTTC
NA	TRBV6-6	NA	TRBJ2-2	CASSYDGLDRELFF	TGTGCCAGCAGTTACGATGGATTAGACCGGGAGCTGTTTTTT
NA	TRBV7-6	NA	TRBJ1-5	CASSSAGGQPQHF	TGTGCCAGCAGCTCAGCTGGGGGTCAGCCCCAGCATTTT
NA	TRBV10-2	NA	TRBJ1-2	CASSVGLGDYGYTF	TGCGCCAGCAGTGTGGGACTCGGGGACTATGGCTACACCTTC
TRBD1	TRBV7-6	NA	TRBJ2-7	CASSQLPGTDYEQYF	TGTGCCAGCAGCCAATTACCCGGGACAGACTACGAGCAGTACTTC
NA	TRBV12-5	NA	TRBJ2-3	CASTPGASTDTQYF	TGTGCTAGTACACCAGGGGCTAGCACAGATACGCAGTATTTT
TRBD1	TRBV19	once	TRBJ1-2	CASSITGAGGLGYTF	TGTGCCAGTAGTATTACTGGTGCAGGGGGCCTCGGCTACACCTTC
TRBD1	TRBV18	NA	TRBJ2-2	CASSTGQGLSNTGELFF	TGTGCCAGCTCCACGGGACAGGGGTTATCAAACACCGGGGAGCTGTTTTTT
NA	TRBV19	once	TRBJ2-1	CASRDSNEQFF	TGTGCCAGTCGGGACTCGAATGAGCAGTTCTTC
TRBD1	TRBV7-8	NA	TRBJ2-5	CASSLYTGVESETQYF	TGTGCCAGCAGCTTATATACAGGGGTGGAGTCGGAGACCCAGTACTTC
TRBD2	TRBV5-1	NA	TRBJ2-3	CASSLEAPSGGITDTQYF	TGCGCCAGCAGCTTGGAGGCCCCTAGCGGGGGGATCACAGATACGCAGTATTTT
NA	TRBV28	NA	TRBJ2-3	CASSPTDTQYF	TGTGCCAGCAGCCCAACAGATACGCAGTATTTT
NA	TRBV7-9	NA	TRBJ2-1	CASSHKSNEQFF	TGTGCCAGCAGCCACAAAAGCAATGAGCAGTTCTTC
NA	TRBV19	NA	TRBJ1-6	CASLQGYNSPLHF	TGTGCCAGTTTGCAAGGGTATAATTCACCCCTCCACTTT
TRBD1	TRBV27	NA	TRBJ1-1	CASSSPGTGGRTEAFF	TGTGCCAGCAGTTCCCCCGGGACAGGGGGCAGGACTGAAGCTTTCTTT
TRBD2	TRBV10-2	NA	TRBJ2-3	CASGRTVADTQYF	TGCGCGAGCGGGAGGACGGTGGCAGATACGCAGTATTTT
NA	TRBV18	NA	TRBJ2-3	CASSPETPDTQYF	TGTGCCAGCTCACCGGAAACGCCAGATACGCAGTATTTT
TRBD1	TRBV19	NA	TRBJ2-7	CARPPGQGPYEQYF	TGTGCCAGGCCTCCGGGACAGGGCCCCTACGAGCAGTACTTC
NA	TRBV11-2	NA	TRBJ2-1	CASSFFSPVEQFF	TGTGCCAGCAGCTTCTTTTCGCCGGTCGAGCAGTTCTTC
NA	TRBV28	NA	TRBJ2-3	CASSSGSTDTQYF	TGTGCCAGCAGCTCCGGGAGCACAGATACGCAGTATTTT
NA	TRBV4-1	NA	TRBJ2-2	CASSQGGVGELFF	TGCGCCAGCAGCCAAGGAGGGGTCGGGGAGCTGTTTTTT
NA	TRBV5-4	NA	TRBJ2-7	CASSLAGMKGYEQYF	TGTGCCAGCAGCTTGGCCGGGATGAAGGGCTACGAGCAGTACTTC
NA	TRBV7-2	NA	TRBJ2-7	CASSFFDSYEQYF	TGTGCCAGCAGCTTTTTTGATTCCTACGAGCAGTACTTC
TRBD2	TRBV28	NA	TRBJ2-2	CASSQIGRTGELFF	TGTGCCAGCAGTCAAATCGGGAGGACCGGGGAGCTGTTTTTT
TRBD1	TRBV5-1	NA	TRBJ2-5	CASSRRDSQETQYF	TGCGCCAGCAGTCGCCGGGACAGCCAAGAGACCCAGTACTTC
NA	TRBV10-2	NA	TRBJ1-2	CASSESPIYGYTF	TGCGCCAGCAGTGAGTCCCCTATCTATGGCTACACCTTC
NA	TRBV10-3	NA	TRBJ2-1	CAISEAAGEQFF	TGTGCCATCAGTGAGGCGGCAGGTGAGCAGTTCTTC
TRBD1	TRBV5-1	NA	TRBJ1-2	CASSQGTGVTRPYGYTF	TGCGCCAGCAGCCAAGGGACAGGGGTAACAAGACCCTATGGCTACACCTTC
NA	TRBV19	NA	TRBJ1-1	CASSIEGMNTEAFF	TGTGCCAGTAGTATAGAAGGCATGAACACTGAAGCTTTCTTT
NA	TRBV9	NA	TRBJ2-5	CASSVGPLQETQYF	TGTGCCAGCAGCGTAGGTCCCCTCCAAGAGACCCAGTACTTC
NA	TRBV28	NA	TRBJ1-4	CASSFVWPSNEKLFF	TGTGCCAGCAGTTTTGTCTGGCCTTCTAATGAAAAACTGTTTTTT
TRBD2	TRBV5-8	NA	TRBJ2-7	CASSLVGGGSYEQYF	TGTGCCAGCAGCTTGGTTGGCGGGGGATCCTACGAGCAGTACTTC
NA	TRBV27	NA	TRBJ2-7	CASSLSPTYEQYF	TGTGCCAGCAGTTTATCCCCCACCTACGAGCAGTACTTC
NA	TRBV7-2	NA	TRBJ1-1	CASSLYVGGGKTEAFF	TGTGCCAGCAGCTTATATGTCGGGGGCGGAAAGACTGAAGCTTTCTTT
NA	TRBV28	NA	TRBJ1-5	CASSTGGAGNQPQHF	TGTGCCAGCAGTACCGGAGGGGCGGGTAATCAGCCCCAGCATTTT
NA	TRBV9	NA	TRBJ2-1	CASSVRAETQNEQFF	TGTGCCAGCAGCGTAAGGGCGGAGACACAAAATGAGCAGTTCTTC
TRBD2	TRBV6-5	NA	TRBJ2-7	CASSYRGEVYEQYF	TGTGCCAGCAGTTACCGGGGGGAGGTTTACGAGCAGTACTTC
NA	TRBV6-1	NA	TRBJ2-3	CASSGKSELVYGTQYF	TGTGCCAGCAGTGGGAAGAGCGAACTAGTTTATGGTACGCAGTATTTT
NA	TRBV28	once	TRBJ2-2	CASSLGLGGVGELFF	TGTGCCAGCAGTTTAGGGCTTGGAGGGGTAGGGGAGCTGTTTTTT
NA	TRBV7-9	NA	TRBJ2-1	CASSLAPEQFF	TGTGCCAGCAGCCTGGCCCCTGAGCAGTTCTTC
NA	TRBV18	few	TRBJ1-6	CASSPSPNSPLHF	TGTGCCAGCTCACCAAGCCCTAATTCACCCCTCCACTTT
TRBD2	TRBV2	NA	TRBJ2-5	CASSAGLAGDKGETQYF	TGTGCCAGCAGTGCCGGACTAGCGGGAGATAAGGGAGAGACCCAGTACTTC
NA	TRBV30	NA	TRBJ2-7	CAWSVLDGPYEQYF	TGTGCCTGGAGTGTACTAGACGGCCCCTACGAGCAGTACTTC
NA	TRBV7-2	NA	TRBJ1-3	CASSLARNTIYF	TGTGCCAGCAGCTTAGCGCGAAACACCATATATTTT
NA	TRBV7-3	NA	TRBJ2-5	CASSPTGFQETQYF	TGTGCCAGCAGCCCTACAGGGTTCCAAGAGACCCAGTACTTC
NA	TRBV5-1	NA	TRBJ1-1	CASSLSRGTLEAFF	TGCGCCAGCAGCTTGTCCAGGGGCACCTTGGAAGCTTTCTTT
NA	TRBV2	NA	TRBJ2-2	CASSEEPTGELFF	TGTGCCAGCAGTGAGGAGCCTACCGGGGAGCTGTTTTTT
TRBD1	TRBV10-3	NA	TRBJ1-3	CAISTGAPSGNTIYF	TGTGCCATCAGCACAGGGGCTCCCTCTGGAAACACCATATATTTT
NA	TRBV5-1	NA	TRBJ2-7	CASSLGWGATAYEQYF	TGCGCCAGCAGCTTGGGTTGGGGGGCTACCGCCTACGAGCAGTACTTC
NA	TRBV6-1	once	TRBJ2-7	CASSGKGKSSYEQYF	TGTGCCAGCAGTGGGAAGGGGAAGAGCTCCTACGAGCAGTACTTC
NA	TRBV4-1	NA	TRBJ2-7	CASSQETISPSYEQYF	TGCGCCAGCAGCCAAGAGACGATTTCCCCCTCCTACGAGCAGTACTTC
NA	TRBV18	NA	TRBJ1-3	CASSPNVGTTGNTIYF	TGTGCCAGCTCACCAAATGTTGGTACGACTGGAAACACCATATATTTT
TRBD2	TRBV4-2	NA	TRBJ2-3	CASSRGGSEQAQYF	TGTGCCAGCAGCCGGGGAGGGTCCGAGCAGGCGCAGTATTTT
TRBD2	TRBV5-4	NA	TRBJ2-1	CASSLVPGGPWNEQFF	TGTGCCAGCAGCTTGGTTCCGGGAGGGCCGTGGAATGAGCAGTTCTTC
TRBD1	TRBV18	NA	TRBJ2-1	CASSVGQGSYNEQFF	TGTGCCAGCTCAGTGGGACAGGGCTCCTACAATGAGCAGTTCTTC
NA	TRBV19	NA	TRBJ2-3	CASLLYVTDTQYF	TGTGCCAGCCTACTCTACGTCACAGATACGCAGTATTTT
NA	TRBV7-9	NA	TRBJ2-1	CASSGTAGILPNEQFF	TGTGCCAGCAGCGGGACGGCGGGTATATTACCCAATGAGCAGTTCTTC